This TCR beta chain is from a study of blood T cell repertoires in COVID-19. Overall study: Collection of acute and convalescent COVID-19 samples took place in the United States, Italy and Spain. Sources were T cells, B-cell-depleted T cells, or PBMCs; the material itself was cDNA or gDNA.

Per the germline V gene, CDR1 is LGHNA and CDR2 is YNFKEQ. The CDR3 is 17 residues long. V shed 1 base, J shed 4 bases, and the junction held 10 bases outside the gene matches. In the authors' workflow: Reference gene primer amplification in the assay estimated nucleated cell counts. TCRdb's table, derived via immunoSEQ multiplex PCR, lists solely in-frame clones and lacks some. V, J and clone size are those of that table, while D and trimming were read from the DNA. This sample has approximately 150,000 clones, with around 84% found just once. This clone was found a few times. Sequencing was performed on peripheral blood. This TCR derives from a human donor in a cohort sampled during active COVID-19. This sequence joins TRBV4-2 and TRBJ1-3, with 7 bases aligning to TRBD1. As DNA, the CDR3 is TGTGCCAGCAGCCAAGGAAAGGACAGGTTAGAAGGAAACACCATATATTTT. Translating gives CASSQGKDRLEGNTIYF.